Listed below are T cell receptor beta chains from one sample, sequenced in a study of blood T cell repertoires in COVID-19. Clones were read by immunoSEQ multiplex PCR, and TCRdb kept only the in-frame ones, dropping some. This sample has tens of thousands of clones, with around 76% found just once. The sample comprised peripheral blood. These receptors came from a woman of 80 years or more with acute or convalescent COVID-19. The CDR3 runs from the conserved cysteine through the conserved F or W. The D gene is left open where the match is weak. Rows give clone size only sometimes, using once, few, many, or a class for an expanded clone.

TRBV27,NA,TRBJ2-7,TRBD2,CASSSSGRGEQYF,TGTGCCAGCAGTTCTAGCGGGAGGGGCGAGCAGTACTTC
TRBV5-4,NA,TRBJ2-6,NA,CASSLAGRENVLTF,TGTGCCAGCAGCTTGGCGGGAAGGGAGAACGTCCTGACTTTC
TRBV7-2,NA,TRBJ2-2,TRBD2,CASTPTGLARLAELFF,TGTGCCAGCACCCCAACAGGACTAGCGAGGCTCGCGGAGCTGTTTTTT
TRBV27,NA,TRBJ1-1,NA,CASSYSWRTLNTEAFF,TGTGCCAGCAGTTACTCCTGGAGGACTTTGAACACTGAAGCTTTCTTT
TRBV11-2,NA,TRBJ2-1,NA,CASSLAARNNEQFF,TGTGCCAGCAGCTTAGCGGCTAGGAACAATGAGCAGTTCTTC
TRBV4-3,NA,TRBJ1-4,NA,CASSQDGGTGEKLFF,TGCGCCAGCAGCCAAGATGGAGGTACGGGAGAAAAACTGTTTTTT
TRBV28,NA,TRBJ2-1,TRBD1,CASRWTGDANEQFF,TGTGCCAGCAGGTGGACAGGGGATGCGAATGAGCAGTTCTTC
TRBV14,NA,TRBJ2-3,NA,CASSENEPGLRVGTRDTQYF,TGTGCCAGCAGCGAAAATGAGCCGGGCCTCAGGGTCGGAACACGAGATACGCAGTATTTT
TRBV6-5,NA,TRBJ1-1,NA,CASSYSEKVGITEAFF,TGTGCCAGCAGTTACTCGGAGAAGGTCGGCATCACTGAAGCTTTCTTT
TRBV5-1,NA,TRBJ2-1,TRBD1,CASGQTGAVNEQFF,TGCGCCAGCGGGCAGACAGGGGCGGTCAATGAGCAGTTCTTC
TRBV7-2,NA,TRBJ1-3,TRBD1,CASSKGTGAGNTIYF,TGTGCCAGCAGCAAAGGGACAGGCGCTGGAAACACCATATATTTT
TRBV10-2,NA,TRBJ2-5,TRBD2,CASSGGGSRETQYF,TGCGCCAGCAGTGGAGGCGGGAGCAGGGAGACCCAGTACTTC
TRBV11-2,NA,TRBJ1-6,NA,CASSLFSGRSPLHF,TGTGCCAGCAGCTTATTTTCAGGGAGGTCACCCCTCCACTTT
TRBV9,NA,TRBJ2-7,NA,CASSKTRPRIGEQYF,TGTGCCAGCAGCAAGACTCGCCCCCGGATAGGCGAGCAGTACTTC
TRBV24-1,NA,TRBJ1-2,NA,CATSPGSGYGYTF,TGTGCCACCAGTCCGGGGAGTGGCTATGGCTACACCTTC
TRBV5-4,NA,TRBJ2-7,NA,CASSTWLAPYEQYF,TGTGCCAGCAGCACATGGCTAGCGCCCTACGAGCAGTACTTC
TRBV30,NA,TRBJ1-1,NA,CAWSAGGAFTEAFF,TGTGCCTGGAGCGCGGGCGGCGCGTTCACTGAAGCTTTCTTT
TRBV18,NA,TRBJ2-5,NA,CASSPRRSQETQYF,TGTGCCAGCTCACCACGACGGAGCCAAGAGACCCAGTACTTC
TRBV5-4,NA,TRBJ2-1,NA,CASSPADSPYNEQFF,TGTGCCAGCAGCCCCGCCGACAGCCCTTACAATGAGCAGTTCTTC
TRBV25-1,NA,TRBJ2-1,TRBD1,CASKDRVLDEQFF,TGTGCCAGCAAGGACAGGGTTCTTGATGAGCAGTTCTTC
TRBV5-1,once,TRBJ1-1,NA,CASSLGWEVATEAFF,TGCGCCAGCAGCTTGGGGTGGGAGGTGGCCACTGAAGCTTTCTTT
TRBV7-2,NA,TRBJ1-5,NA,CASSPPGQPQHF,TGTGCCAGCAGTCCCCCAGGGCAGCCCCAGCATTTT
TRBV19,NA,TRBJ1-1,NA,CASSMYQVNTEAFF,TGTGCCAGTAGTATGTACCAGGTGAACACTGAAGCTTTCTTT
TRBV28,NA,TRBJ1-2,TRBD1,CASSTGGIIYGYTF,TGTGCCAGCAGTACAGGGGGCATCATCTATGGCTACACCTTC